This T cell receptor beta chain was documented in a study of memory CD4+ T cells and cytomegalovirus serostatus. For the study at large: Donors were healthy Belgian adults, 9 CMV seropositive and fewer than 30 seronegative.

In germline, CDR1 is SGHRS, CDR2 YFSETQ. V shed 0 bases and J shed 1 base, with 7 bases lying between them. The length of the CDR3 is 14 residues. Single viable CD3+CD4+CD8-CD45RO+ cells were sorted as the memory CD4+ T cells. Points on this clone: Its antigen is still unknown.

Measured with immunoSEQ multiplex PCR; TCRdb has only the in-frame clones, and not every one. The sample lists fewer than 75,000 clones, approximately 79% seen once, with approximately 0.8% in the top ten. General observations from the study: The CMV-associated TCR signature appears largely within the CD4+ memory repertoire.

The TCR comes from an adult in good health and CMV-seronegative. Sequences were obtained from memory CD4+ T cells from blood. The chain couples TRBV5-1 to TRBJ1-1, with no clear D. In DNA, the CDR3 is TGCGCCAGCAGCTTGGACAGCTCGAACACTGAAGCTTTCTTT. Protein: CASSLDSSNTEAFF. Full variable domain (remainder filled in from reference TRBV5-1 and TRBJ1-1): KAGVTQTPRYLIKTRGQQVTLSCSPISGHRSVSWYQQTPGQGLQFLFEYFSETQRNKGNFPGRFSGRQFSNSRSEMNVSTLELGDSALYLCASSLDSSNTEAFFGQGTRLTVV.